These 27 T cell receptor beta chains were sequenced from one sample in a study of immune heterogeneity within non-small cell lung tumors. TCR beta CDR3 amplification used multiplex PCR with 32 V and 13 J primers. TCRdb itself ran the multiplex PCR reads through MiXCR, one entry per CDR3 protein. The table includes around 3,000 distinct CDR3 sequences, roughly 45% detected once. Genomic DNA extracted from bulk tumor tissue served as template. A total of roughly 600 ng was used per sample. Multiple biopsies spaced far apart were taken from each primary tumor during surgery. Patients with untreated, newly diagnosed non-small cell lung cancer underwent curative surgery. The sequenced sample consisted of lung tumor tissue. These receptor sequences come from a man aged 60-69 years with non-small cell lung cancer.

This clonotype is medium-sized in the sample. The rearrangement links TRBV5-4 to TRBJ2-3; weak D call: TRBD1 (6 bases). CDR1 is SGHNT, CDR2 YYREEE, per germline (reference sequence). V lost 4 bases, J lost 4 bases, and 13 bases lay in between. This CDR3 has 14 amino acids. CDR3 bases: TGTGCCAGCAGCGCTCAGGGGTGGGCAGATACGCAGTATTTT. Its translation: CASSAQGWADTQYF.

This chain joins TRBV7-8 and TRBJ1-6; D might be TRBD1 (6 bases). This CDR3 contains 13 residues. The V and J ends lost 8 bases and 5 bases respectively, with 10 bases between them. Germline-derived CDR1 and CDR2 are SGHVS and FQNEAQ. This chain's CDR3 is CASRGQNNSPLHF. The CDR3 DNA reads TGTGCCAGCCGGGGGCAGAATAATTCACCCCTCCACTTT.

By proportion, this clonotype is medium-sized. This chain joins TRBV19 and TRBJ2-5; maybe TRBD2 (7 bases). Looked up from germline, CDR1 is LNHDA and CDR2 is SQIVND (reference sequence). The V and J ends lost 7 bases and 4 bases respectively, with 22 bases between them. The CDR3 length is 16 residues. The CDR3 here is CASTPWGGSGGETQYF. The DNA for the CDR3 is TGTGCCAGTACCCCTTGGGGGGGCTCCGGGGGAGAGACCCAGTACTTC.

As DNA, the CDR3 is TGTGCCAGCAGTTTGTCCCTGGGGTTATCCTACGAGCAGTACTTC. Translating gives CASSLSLGLSYEQYF. This rearrangement joins TRBV12-3 or TRBV12-4 to TRBJ2-7; D not certain. The V gene lost 3 bases and the J gene lost 1 base, with 13 bases spanning the gap. This CDR3 is 15 amino acids long.

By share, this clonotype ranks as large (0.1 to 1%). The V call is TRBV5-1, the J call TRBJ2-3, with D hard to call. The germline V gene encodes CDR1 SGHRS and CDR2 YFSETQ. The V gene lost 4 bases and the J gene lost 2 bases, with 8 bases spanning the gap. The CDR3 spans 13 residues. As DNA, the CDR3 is TGCGCCAGCAGCCGATTGCACACAGATACGCAGTATTTT. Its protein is CASSRLHTDTQYF.

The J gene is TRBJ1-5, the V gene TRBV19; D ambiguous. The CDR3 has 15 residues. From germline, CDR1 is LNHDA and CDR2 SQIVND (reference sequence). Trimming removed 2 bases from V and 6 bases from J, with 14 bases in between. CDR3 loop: CASSISLFGSQPQHF. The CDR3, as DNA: TGTGCCAGTAGTATAAGTCTCTTTGGCAGTCAGCCCCAGCATTTT. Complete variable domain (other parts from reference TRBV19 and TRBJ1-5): DGGITQSPKYLFRKEGQNVTLSCEQNLNHDAMYWYRQDPGQGLRLIYYSQIVNDFQKGDIAEGYSVSREKKESFPLTVTSAQKNPTAFYLCASSISLFGSQPQHFGDGTRLSIL.

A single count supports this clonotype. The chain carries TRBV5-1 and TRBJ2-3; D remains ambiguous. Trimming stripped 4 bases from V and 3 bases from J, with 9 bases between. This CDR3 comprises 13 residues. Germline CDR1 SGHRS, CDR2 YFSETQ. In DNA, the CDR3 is TGCGCCAGCAGCCGATTACAGACAGATACGCAGTATTTT. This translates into CASSRLQTDTQYF.

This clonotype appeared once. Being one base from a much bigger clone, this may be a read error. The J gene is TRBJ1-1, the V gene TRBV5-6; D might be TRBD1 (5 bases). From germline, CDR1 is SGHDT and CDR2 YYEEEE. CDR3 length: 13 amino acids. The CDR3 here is CPSSYGQNTEAFF. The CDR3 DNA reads TGTCCCAGCAGCTATGGACAGAACACTGAAGCTTTCTTT.

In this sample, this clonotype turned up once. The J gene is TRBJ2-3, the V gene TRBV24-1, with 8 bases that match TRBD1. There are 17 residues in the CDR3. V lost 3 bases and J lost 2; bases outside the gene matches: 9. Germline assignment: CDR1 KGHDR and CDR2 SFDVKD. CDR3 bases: TGTGCCACCAGTGATCCCGCGCAGGGGGCTTTCACAGATACGCAGTATTTT. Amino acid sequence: CATSDPAQGAFTDTQYF.

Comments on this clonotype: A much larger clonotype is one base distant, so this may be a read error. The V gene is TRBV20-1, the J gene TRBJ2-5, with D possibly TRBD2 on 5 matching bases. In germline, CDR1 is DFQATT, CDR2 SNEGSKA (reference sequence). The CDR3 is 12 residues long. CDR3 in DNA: TGCAGTGCTAGAAAAGGTGGGGAGACCCGGTACTTC. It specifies CSARKGGETRYF.

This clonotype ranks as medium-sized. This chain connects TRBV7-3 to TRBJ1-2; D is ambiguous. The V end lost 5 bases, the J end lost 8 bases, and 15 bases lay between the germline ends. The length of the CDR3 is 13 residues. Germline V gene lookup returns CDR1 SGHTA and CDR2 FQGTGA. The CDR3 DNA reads TGTGCCAGCAGCCCGACTGGAACGGGAGGCTACACCTTC. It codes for CASSPTGTGGYTF. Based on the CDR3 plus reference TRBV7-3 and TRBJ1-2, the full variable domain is GAGVSQTPSNKVTEKGKYVELRCDPISGHTALYWYRQSLGQGPEFLIYFQGTGAADDSGLPNDRFFAVRPEGSVSTLKIQRTERGDSAVYLCASSPTGTGGYTFGSGTRLTVV.

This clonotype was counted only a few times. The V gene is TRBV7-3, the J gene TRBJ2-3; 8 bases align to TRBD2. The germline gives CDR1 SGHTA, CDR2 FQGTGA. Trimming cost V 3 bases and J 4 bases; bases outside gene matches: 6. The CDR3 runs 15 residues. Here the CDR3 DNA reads TGTGCCAGCAGCTTGGGACTAGGGCCGGCAGATACGCAGTATTTT. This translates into CASSLGLGPADTQYF.

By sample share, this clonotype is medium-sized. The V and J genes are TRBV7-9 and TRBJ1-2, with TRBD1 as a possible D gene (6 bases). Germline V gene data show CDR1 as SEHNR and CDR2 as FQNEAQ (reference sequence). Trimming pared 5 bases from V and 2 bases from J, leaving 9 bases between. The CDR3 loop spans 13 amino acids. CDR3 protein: CASSQDRNYGYTF. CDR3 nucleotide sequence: TGTGCCAGCAGCCAGGACAGAAACTATGGCTACACCTTC.

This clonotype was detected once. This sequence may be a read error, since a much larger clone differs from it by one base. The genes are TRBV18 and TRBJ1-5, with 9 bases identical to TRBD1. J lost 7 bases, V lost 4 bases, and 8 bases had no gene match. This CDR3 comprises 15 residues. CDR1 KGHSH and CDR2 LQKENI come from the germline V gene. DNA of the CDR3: TGTGCCAGCTCACTGACACAGGGGGCTGGGCAGCCCCAGCATTTT. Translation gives CASSLTQGAGQPQHF.

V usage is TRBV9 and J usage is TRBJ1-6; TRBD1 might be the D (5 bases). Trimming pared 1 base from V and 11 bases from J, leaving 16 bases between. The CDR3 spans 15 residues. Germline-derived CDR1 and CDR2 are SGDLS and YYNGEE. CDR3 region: CASSVNPGLEAPLHF. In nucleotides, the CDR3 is TGTGCCAGCAGCGTAAATCCAGGGCTAGAAGCACCCCTCCACTTT.

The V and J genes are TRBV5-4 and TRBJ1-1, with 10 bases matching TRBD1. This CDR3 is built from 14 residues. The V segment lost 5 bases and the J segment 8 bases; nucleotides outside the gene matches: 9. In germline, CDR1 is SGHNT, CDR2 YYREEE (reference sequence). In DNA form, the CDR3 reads TGTGCCAGCAGTAACGACAGGGGGCCATCGGAAGCTTTCTTT. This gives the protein CASSNDRGPSEAFF.

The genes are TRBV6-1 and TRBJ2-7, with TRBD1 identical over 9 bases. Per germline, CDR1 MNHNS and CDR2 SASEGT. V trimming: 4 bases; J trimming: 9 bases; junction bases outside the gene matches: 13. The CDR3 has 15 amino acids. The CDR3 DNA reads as TGTGCCAGCAGTGCCCCCGGGACAGGGTCTTTGAGGCAGTACTTC. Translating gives CASSAPGTGSLRQYF.

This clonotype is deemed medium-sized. The CDR3: CATSRGLALAGYNEQFF. As DNA, the CDR3 is TGTGCCACCAGCAGAGGATTAGCACTAGCGGGGTACAATGAGCAGTTCTTC. This rearrangement joins TRBV15 to TRBJ2-1; TRBD2 agrees at 10 bases. The CDR3 has 17 amino acids. The V gene end was trimmed by 1 base and the J gene end by 4 bases; junction bases not matched to a gene: 7. Germline values: CDR1 LNHNV, CDR2 YYDKDF (reference sequence).

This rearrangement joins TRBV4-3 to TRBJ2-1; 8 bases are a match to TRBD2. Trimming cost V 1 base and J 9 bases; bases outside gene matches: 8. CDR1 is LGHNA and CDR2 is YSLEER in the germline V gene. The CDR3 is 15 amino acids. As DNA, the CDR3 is TGCGCCAGCAGCCAAGCGGGAGGGCGGGTCGTTGAGCAGTTCTTC. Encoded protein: CASSQAGGRVVEQFF.

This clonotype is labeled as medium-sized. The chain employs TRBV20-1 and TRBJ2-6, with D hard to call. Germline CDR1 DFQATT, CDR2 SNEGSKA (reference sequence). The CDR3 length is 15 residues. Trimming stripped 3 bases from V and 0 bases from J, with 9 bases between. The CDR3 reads CSASAQGSGANVLTF. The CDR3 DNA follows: TGCAGTGCTAGTGCCCAAGGCTCTGGGGCCAACGTCCTGACTTTC.

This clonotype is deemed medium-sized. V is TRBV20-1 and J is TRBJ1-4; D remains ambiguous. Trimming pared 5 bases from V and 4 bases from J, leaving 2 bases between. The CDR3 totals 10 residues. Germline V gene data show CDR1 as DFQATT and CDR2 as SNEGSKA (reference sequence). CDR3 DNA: TGCAGTGCTTATAATGAAAAACTGTTTTTT. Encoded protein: CSAYNEKLFF.

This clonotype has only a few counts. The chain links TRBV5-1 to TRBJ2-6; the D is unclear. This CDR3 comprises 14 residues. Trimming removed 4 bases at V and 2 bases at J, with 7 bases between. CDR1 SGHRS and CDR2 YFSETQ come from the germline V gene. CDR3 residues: CASSPIPGANVLTF. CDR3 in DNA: TGCGCCAGCAGCCCGATACCTGGGGCCAACGTCCTGACTTTC.

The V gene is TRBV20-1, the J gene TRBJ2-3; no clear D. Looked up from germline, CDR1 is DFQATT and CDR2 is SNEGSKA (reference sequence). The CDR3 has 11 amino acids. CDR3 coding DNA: TGCAGCTGGGCTAGCACAGATACGCAGTATTTT. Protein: CSWASTDTQYF.

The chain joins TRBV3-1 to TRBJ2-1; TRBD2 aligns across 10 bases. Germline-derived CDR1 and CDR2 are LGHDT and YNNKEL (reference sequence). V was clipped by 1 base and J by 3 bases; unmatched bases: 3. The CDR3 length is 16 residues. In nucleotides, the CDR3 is TGTGCCAGCAGCCAAGGGAGGACTAGCGGCTACAATGAGCAGTTCTTC. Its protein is CASSQGRTSGYNEQFF.

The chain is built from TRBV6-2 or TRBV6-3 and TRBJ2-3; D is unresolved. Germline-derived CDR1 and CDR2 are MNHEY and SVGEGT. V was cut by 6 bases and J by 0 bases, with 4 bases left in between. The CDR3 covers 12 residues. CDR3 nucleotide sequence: TGTGCCAGCAGCCCTAGCACAGATACGCAGTATTTT. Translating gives CASSPSTDTQYF.

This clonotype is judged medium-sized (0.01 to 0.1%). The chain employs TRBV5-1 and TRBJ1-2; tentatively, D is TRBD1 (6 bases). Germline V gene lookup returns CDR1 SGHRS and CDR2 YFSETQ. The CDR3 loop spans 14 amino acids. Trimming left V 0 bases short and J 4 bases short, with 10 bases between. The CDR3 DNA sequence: TGCGCCAGCAGCTTGGCACAGGGAGGCTATGGCTACACCTTC. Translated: CASSLAQGGYGYTF. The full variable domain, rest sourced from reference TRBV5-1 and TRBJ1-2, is KAGVTQTPRYLIKTRGQQVTLSCSPISGHRSVSWYQQTPGQGLQFLFEYFSETQRNKGNFPGRFSGRQFSNSRSEMNVSTLELGDSALYLCASSLAQGGYGYTFGSGTRLTVV.

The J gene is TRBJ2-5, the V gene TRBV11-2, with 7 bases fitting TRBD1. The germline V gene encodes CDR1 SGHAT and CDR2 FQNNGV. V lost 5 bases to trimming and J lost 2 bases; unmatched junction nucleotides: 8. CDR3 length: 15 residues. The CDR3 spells CASSRVPGQQETQYF. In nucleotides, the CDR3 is TGTGCCAGCAGCCGAGTCCCGGGACAGCAAGAGACCCAGTACTTC.